The 22 T cell receptor beta chains presented below share a single source sample, sequenced in a study of blood T cell repertoires in COVID-19. TCRdb's table, derived via immunoSEQ multiplex PCR, lists solely in-frame clones and lacks some. Here the sample spans 200,000 to 300,000 clones, over 80% being singletons. The sample taken for sequencing was peripheral blood. These receptors came from a woman aged 40-49 years who had recovered from COVID-19.

A single count supports this clone. The rearrangement joins TRBV5-1 to TRBJ2-1; D is possibly TRBD1 (6 bases). The V end was cut by 7 bases, the J end by 5 bases, with 19 bases between. The CDR3 covers 15 residues. Looked up from germline, CDR1 is SGHRS and CDR2 is YFSETQ. Written as DNA, the CDR3 is TGCGCCAGCCGAACAGGGTGGACGTACGACAATGAGCAGTTCTTC. Its translation is CASRTGWTYDNEQFF.

This clone was counted between two and nine times. CDR3 in DNA: TGCGCCAGCAGCTTGGACAGGCAGGAGCAGTACTTC. Translated: CASSLDRQEQYF. The genes are TRBV5-1 and TRBJ2-7, with a tentative D call TRBD1 (5 bases). The CDR3 extends over 12 amino acids. The V gene's germline CDR1 is SGHRS and CDR2 YFSETQ. V lost 0 bases and J 7 bases, leaving 8 bases between the germline ends.

This chain uses TRBV4-1 with TRBJ2-7; 9 positions agree with TRBD1. The CDR3 is 15 residues long. V shed 4 bases, J shed 6 bases, and the junction held 10 bases outside the gene matches. The germline gives CDR1 MGHRA, CDR2 YSYEKL. DNA of the CDR3: TGCGCCAGCAGCCGCGGCCGGGACAGGGACACCGAGCAGTACTTC. Encoded protein: CASSRGRDRDTEQYF.

The chain joins TRBV6-2 or TRBV6-3 to TRBJ2-2; TRBD1 aligns across 9 bases. From germline, CDR1 is MNHEY and CDR2 SVGEGT. V was pared by 4 bases and J by 6 bases, with 9 bases of the junction left unmatched. There are 16 residues in the CDR3. The CDR3 loop reads CASSFGTGFFSGELFF. The CDR3 DNA sequence: TGTGCCAGCAGTTTCGGGACAGGGTTTTTTTCCGGGGAGCTGTTTTTT.

The genes are TRBV2 and TRBJ1-1; a weak D match, TRBD1 (5 bases). This CDR3 has 15 amino acids. Looked up from germline, CDR1 is SNHLY and CDR2 is FYNNEI. Trimming cost V 7 bases and J 4 bases, with 19 bases left between them. CDR3 amino acids: CASTQEGTGGTEAFF. In nucleotides, the CDR3 is TGTGCCAGCACCCAGGAGGGGACCGGGGGCACTGAAGCTTTCTTT.

The chain is built from TRBV5-4 and TRBJ1-2, with 9 bases fitting TRBD1. Germline V gene lookup returns CDR1 SGHNT and CDR2 YYREEE (reference sequence). CDR3 length: 13 amino acids. With 7 bases clipped from V and 6 bases from J, the junction kept 7 bases outside the gene matches. The CDR3 reads CASSARQGDGYTF. The CDR3 DNA reads as TGTGCCAGCTCGGCGCGACAGGGGGATGGCTACACCTTC.

The J gene is TRBJ2-1, the V gene TRBV4-2; D is uncertain. Germline V gene lookup returns CDR1 LGHNA and CDR2 YNFKEQ. Deletions cut 2 bases from V and 6 bases from J, with 23 bases between. The length of the CDR3 is 18 residues. This chain's CDR3 is CASSQKTLQAARINEQFF. In DNA form, the CDR3 reads TGTGCCAGCAGCCAAAAAACCCTCCAGGCAGCTCGGATCAATGAGCAGTTCTTC.

J is TRBJ1-4 and V is TRBV5-4; 10 nucleotides line up with TRBD1. CDR3 length: 17 amino acids. From germline, CDR1 is SGHNT and CDR2 YYREEE (reference sequence). With V trimmed by 0 bases and J by 2 bases, 4 bases remained unmatched. CDR3 sequence reads: CASSLVGQGITNEKLFF. The CDR3 region has the DNA TGTGCCAGCAGCTTGGTGGGACAGGGGATTACTAATGAAAAACTGTTTTTT. The variable domain in full, with the rest retrieved from reference TRBV5-4 and TRBJ1-4, is ETGVTQSPTHLIKTRGQQVTLRCSSQSGHNTVSWYQQALGQGPQFIFQYYREEENGRGNFPPRFSGLQFPNYSSELNVNALELDDSALYLCASSLVGQGITNEKLFFGSGTQLSVL.

The chain has TRBV3-1 (or the pseudogene TRBV3-2) and TRBJ2-3; 7 bases align to TRBD2. In germline, CDR1 is LGHDT, CDR2 YNNKEL (reference sequence). V lost 3 bases, J lost 8 bases, and 5 bases stayed unmatched. CDR3 size: 13 residues. This CDR3 is CASSQGGGSTQYF. The CDR3 DNA reads TGTGCCAGCAGCCAGGGAGGCGGGAGTACGCAGTATTTT.

The chain is built from TRBV7-9 and TRBJ2-2; 9 nucleotides align to TRBD2. The CDR3 extends over 16 amino acids. The J segment lost 6 bases and the V segment lost 1 base, leaving 6 bases of the junction unmatched. CDR1 and CDR2 (germline): SEHNR, FQNEAQ (reference sequence). The CDR3 DNA reads as TGTGCCAGCAGCTTAGGGATAGCGGGGGACGCCGGGGAGCTGTTTTTT. Encoded protein: CASSLGIAGDAGELFF.

The chain links TRBV30 to TRBJ1-3; D is undetermined. The V end was cut by 0 bases, the J end by 7 bases, with 10 bases between. CDR1 is GTSNPN and CDR2 is SVGIG in the germline V gene (reference sequence). CDR3 size: 13 residues. CDR3 sequence reads: CAWSVLSWNTIYF. CDR3 nucleotides: TGTGCCTGGAGTGTACTGTCGTGGAACACCATATATTTT.

V gene TRBV3-1 (or the pseudogene TRBV3-2) combines with J gene TRBJ2-5; the D is unclear. Between the trimmed V and J ends, which lost 4 bases and 4 bases, there was a span of 4 bases. The V gene's germline CDR1 is LGHDT and CDR2 YNNKEL (reference sequence). The CDR3 is 11 amino acids. CDR3 protein: CASSLIETQYF. CDR3 nucleotides: TGTGCCAGCAGCCTTATAGAGACCCAGTACTTC.

The gene calls are TRBV18 and TRBJ1-2; 8 nucleotides line up with TRBD1. V trimming: 8 bases; J trimming: 5 bases; junction bases outside the gene matches: 1. Germline V gene data show CDR1 as KGHSH and CDR2 as LQKENI. CDR3 size: 11 residues. CDR3 sequence: CASTGGYGYTF. In DNA, the CDR3 is TGTGCCAGCACAGGGGGATATGGCTACACCTTC.

This clone has more than one count but fewer than ten. This chain's CDR3 is CAISDPPGQGANYGYTF. Written as DNA, the CDR3 is TGTGCCATCAGTGACCCTCCCGGACAGGGGGCTAACTATGGCTACACCTTC. The chain links TRBV10-3 to TRBJ1-2; 10 nucleotides align to TRBD1. Germline trimming cut 3 bases from V and 0 bases from J; bases unmatched to any gene: 7. This CDR3 has 17 amino acids. CDR1 is ENHRY, CDR2 SYGVKD, per germline.

This chain links TRBV5-1 with TRBJ2-1, with a possible D match to TRBD1 (6 bases). The CDR3 contains 16 residues. Germline assignment: CDR1 SGHRS and CDR2 YFSETQ. V was trimmed by 3 bases and J by 2 bases, leaving 15 bases between them. For the CDR3, the DNA is TGCGCCAGCAGCTGGGAACAGGGCTGGACCTACAATGAGCAGTTCTTC. Translating gives CASSWEQGWTYNEQFF.

The chain uses TRBV7-3 and TRBJ2-7, with TRBD1 identical over 9 bases. Germline V gene sequence: CDR1 SGHTA, CDR2 FQGTGA. After removal of 5 bases from V and 5 bases from J, the junction contained 4 bases not matched to a gene. The CDR3 has 13 residues. The CDR3 DNA sequence: TGTGCCAGCAGCATGGACAGGGGCAACGAGCAGTACTTC. This translates into CASSMDRGNEQYF. Together with reference TRBV7-3 and TRBJ2-7, the CDR3 gives the full variable domain: GAGVSQTPSNKVTEKGKYVELRCDPISGHTALYWYRQSLGQGPEFLIYFQGTGAADDSGLPNDRFFAVRPEGSVSTLKIQRTERGDSAVYLCASSMDRGNEQYFGPGTRLTVT.

This chain links TRBV9 with TRBJ2-1, with TRBD2 identical over 12 bases. The V gene end was trimmed by 3 bases and the J gene end by 4 bases; junction bases not matched to a gene: 5. This CDR3 comprises 16 residues. Germline assignment: CDR1 SGDLS and CDR2 YYNGEE. In DNA, the CDR3 is TGTGCCAGCAGCGCCCTACTAGCGGGGGGTTACAATGAGCAGTTCTTC. This encodes CASSALLAGGYNEQFF.

The chain is built from TRBV5-8 and TRBJ1-5; D unresolved. Trimming pared 7 bases from V and 0 bases from J, leaving 11 bases between. Germline V lookup: CDR1 SGHTS, CDR2 YDEGEE. This CDR3 has 14 amino acids. CDR3 in DNA: TGTGCCAGCGGCGCAGGTTATAGCAATCAGCCCCAGCATTTT. As protein: CASGAGYSNQPQHF.

This clone was counted only a few times. J is TRBJ1-2 and V is TRBV3-1 (or the pseudogene TRBV3-2), with 7 bases matching TRBD1. The V gene's germline CDR1 is LGHDT and CDR2 YNNKEL (reference sequence). J was trimmed by 7 bases and V by 0 bases; bases with no gene match: 8. CDR3 length: 15 amino acids. In nucleotides, the CDR3 is TGTGCCAGCAGCCAAGAAGGCACAGGGGATCCTGGCTACACCTTC. Translated: CASSQEGTGDPGYTF.

The chain couples TRBV11-2 to TRBJ1-6; D may be TRBD1 (5 bases). This CDR3 has 14 residues. Germline lookup yields CDR1 SGHAT and CDR2 FQNNGV. V was shortened by 5 bases and J by 8 bases, with 13 bases between the two germline ends. Here the CDR3 reads CASSPHVGDSPLHF. CDR3 bases: TGTGCCAGCAGCCCCCACGTAGGGGATTCACCCCTCCACTTT.

The CDR3 DNA reads TGCGCCAGCAGCTTGGGGCCCAGCGGGGGGGCCACAGATACGCAGTATTTT. Protein: CASSLGPSGGATDTQYF. J is TRBJ2-3 and V is TRBV5-1; 10 bases line up with TRBD2. J gave up 2 bases and V 0 bases, and 6 bases lay outside the gene matches. This CDR3 is 17 amino acids long. CDR1 SGHRS and CDR2 YFSETQ come from the germline V gene.

This chain links TRBV4-3 with TRBJ1-1, with D hard to call. CDR3 length: 14 residues. CDR1 is LGHNA, CDR2 YSLEER, per germline. The germline V and J ends were trimmed by 4 bases and 6 bases, with 15 bases remaining between them. CDR3 sequence (DNA): TGCGCCAGCAGCCCCGCCCTTAGGAGGTCTGAAGCTTTCTTT. Amino acids: CASSPALRRSEAFF.